This T cell receptor (beta chain) emerged from a study of T cell responses to AZD1222 COVID-19 vaccine (TCRdb year 2021). At the level of the whole study: TCR sequencing was performed for 230 to 250 trial participants, of whom about 210 were given two doses of AZD1222 and approximately 26 were given two doses of MenACWY control vaccine. Enrollment into the trials was organized by age into subgroups of 18-55, 56-69 and 70-plus years, and those subgroups contained roughly 140, 27 and 60 TCR-sequenced participants, respectively. Study-wide conclusions, independent of this receptor: Participants were mostly white British, with more females than males. The authors suggested clonal diversity may have been underestimated. The whole spike protein was spanned by vaccine-associated CD4 TCRs, and dominant responses were seen in regions 160-218 and 743-854. Because no samples from the day 14 peak response were available, repertoires could be characterized only after the peak T cell response. Conclusions about previously exposed vaccinees are limited, since just six AZD1222 recipients were seropositive for SARS-CoV-2 at baseline. Reportedly, close to half of the unique spike-specific TCRs recognized epitopes lying outside the regions that are mutated in the B.1.351 and B.1.1.7 variants. Spike-specific TCR breadth and depth rose significantly after two AZD1222 doses compared with day 0 and with MenACWY recipients. In the small 56-69-year group, the increase in depth fell short of significance, most likely because of low power.

About this clone: Its antigen remains unidentified. Base qualities were left out, and no much larger clone turns up one base away.

The CDR3 regions of human TCRbeta chains were subjected to immunosequencing. Per the authors' processing: Repertoire TCRs were checked for matches against a reference library of SARS-CoV-2-specific TCRs that had been generated using the MIRA antigen-specificity platform. Breadth was defined as the fraction of unique TCRs that were SARS-CoV-2-associated. Depth was defined as the fraction of total T cells that were SARS-CoV-2-associated. Each spike-specific TCR was assigned to its reactive spike region and to a CD4 or CD8 class using the MIRA data. Log10-transformed breadth and depth values were compared by one-way ANOVA with Sidak's multiple comparisons tests. Imported from immuneACCESS, the table was reduced by TCRdb to in-frame sequences with V and J called. These copies leave out some clones; in studies compared against another copy, an unresolved V gene accounts for under half, and the cause of the remainder is not known. That table supplies the V and J calls and clone size; D and trimming were determined from the DNA. The sample table records 150,000 to 200,000 clones; 85% to 90% of these occur just once. The ten largest clonotypes hold 25% to 30% of the sample.

From a lookup of the germline V gene, CDR1 and CDR2 are SGDLS and YYNGEE. For this chain, trimming is 7 bases at the V end and 3 bases at the J end, and the number of junction bases without a gene match is 4. From the cysteine up to the phenylalanine, the CDR3 has a length of 14 residues. The only DNA kept is the CDR3, 42 bases in frame from the first base. The time point label of this sample denotes: about 28 days (+/-7) after the second vaccine dose. AZD1222 recipients given second doses at about 4 weeks or at about 12 weeks were pooled, since spike-specific TCR depth and breadth were not found to differ between the two schedules. Vaccinee samples were obtained from the UK trials COV001 and COV002, which included a single-blind randomized controlled phase 2/3 trial of AZD1222 (ChAdOx1 nCoV-19) in healthy adults. For TCRbeta chain sequencing, PBMC samples from trial participants were taken at day 0 and at day 28 after the second dose.

Recombination joined TRBV9 with TRBJ2-2, and 9 bases in between align with TRBD2. Sequences were derived from peripheral blood, sampled 28 days after the second AZD1222 dose. This TCR was recovered from an adult who received the AZD1222 COVID-19 vaccine. The encoded CDR3 is CASGWTSDTGELFF. The bases read TGTGCCAGCGGATGGACTAGCGACACCGGGGAGCTGTTTTTT.